The clone carrying this TCR beta chain has only one observation. What it binds is not known. These data originate in a study of shared clonotypes between healthy human individuals. Findings and limits, study-wide: Blood was the sole source, and tissue repertoires probably differ.

PBMC DNA, left unsorted, was sequenced on ten immunoSEQ deep assay plates. TCRdb's copy holds only in-frame clones and misses some; the assay was immunoSEQ multiplex PCR. The table shows more than 400,000 clones, with almost 80% occurring only once. Healthy and HIV-negative, the adult donors had no recent acute infections or vaccinations. Genomic DNA for unsorted samples, which was extracted with the QIAamp DNA Blood Mini kit, came from roughly 100 million PBMCs. V trimming: 4 bases; J trimming: 0 bases; junction bases outside the gene matches: 3. Looked up from germline, CDR1 is LGHNA and CDR2 is YSLEER. This CDR3 contains 16 residues.

V gene TRBV4-3 combines with J gene TRBJ2-1; TRBD1 agrees at 10 bases. Sequences were obtained from PBMCs. This TCR came from a middle-aged woman in good health. Some clones in this sample may be carry-over from other donors' samples. CDR3 loop: CASSPDRGSSYNEQFF. CDR3 DNA: TGCGCCAGCAGCCCGGACAGGGGGAGCTCCTACAATGAGCAGTTCTTC.